The TCR beta chain under discussion was sequenced for a study of T cell repertoires in cytomegalovirus infection. Overall study: HLA-B-restricted CMV epitopes that are well studied were used alongside recently identified HLA-C-restricted ones. CMV infection together with matching HLA type was indicated by public TCR beta signatures.

Germline V gene sequence: CDR1 SGHVS, CDR2 FNYEAQ. Trimming took off 5 bases at V and 3 bases at J, with 4 bases between the two ends. This CDR3 spans 12 amino acids. A single record per CDR3 protein comes from TCRdb applying MiXCR to the reads. Of around 71,000 distinct CDR3 sequences in the sample, roughly 20% were seen once. This clonotype was seen more than once but under ten times. Its specificity is not known. Study conclusions and caveats: Cumulative public TCR beta family frequency identified carriers of CMV plus the relevant HLA. Ex vivo responses were dominated by HLA-C-restricted CMV-specific TCR beta clonotypes.

The origin of this receptor is a human donor in good health (CMV status not recorded). Some clones in this sample may be carry-over from other donors' samples. Sample: CD8+ T cells from cultured PBMCs, taken from culture after CMV antigen stimulation. The chain employs TRBV7-6 and TRBJ2-2; no firm D call. CDR3 in DNA: TGTGCCAGCAGCCCGGACACCGGGGAGCTGTTTTTT. Translation gives CASSPDTGELFF. Combining the CDR3 with reference TRBV7-6 and TRBJ2-2 gives the whole variable domain GAGVSQSPRYKVTKRGQDVALRCDPISGHVSLYWYRQALGQGPEFLTYFNYEAQQDKSGLPNDRFSAERPEGSISTLTIQRTEQRDSAMYRCASSPDTGELFFGEGSRLTVL.